This T cell receptor beta chain was recorded in a study of T cell responses to AZD1222 COVID-19 vaccine. Only in-frame clones appear in the TCRdb table, and some are missing; sequencing was by immunoSEQ multiplex PCR. The table has under 45,000 clones, roughly 83% seen once; the top ten hold approximately 20%. Worth noting for this clone: The antigen remains unidentified.

The study, taken as a whole, reports: Per reports, nearly half of all spike-specific TCRs target regions that are unmutated in variants.

This clonotype was sampled from an adult who received the AZD1222 COVID-19 vaccine. The specimen was peripheral blood, collected 28 days after the second AZD1222 dose.

CDR3 protein: CASSIRGNYGYTF. The CDR3 DNA follows: TGTGCCAGCAGCATCAGGGGGAACTATGGCTACACCTTC. The rearrangement uses TRBV6-5 and TRBJ1-2; 7 bases agree with TRBD1. The CDR3 is 13 residues long. The germline gives CDR1 MNHEY, CDR2 SVGAGI. With 6 bases clipped from V and 2 bases from J, the junction kept 3 bases outside the gene matches.